What follows are 13 T cell receptor beta chains derived from one specimen sequenced in a study of blood T cell repertoires in COVID-19. Some clones are missing from TCRdb's copy, which holds only in-frame ones; the method was immunoSEQ multiplex PCR. The sample has about 53,000 clones; about 86% are singletons. The material sequenced was peripheral blood. The receptors originated from a woman aged 80 or older with COVID-19, enrolled during active disease.

In its sample, this clone was seen a few times. At one end the junction does not follow the germline gene, possibly because of a read error. The genes are TRBV19 and TRBJ2-1, with a weak D call TRBD2 (6 bases). Germline V gene sequence: CDR1 LNHDA, CDR2 SQIVND (reference sequence). This CDR3 comprises 13 residues. The CDR3 sequence: CASSIRGYSEQFF. The DNA of the CDR3 is TGTGCCAGTAGTATCCGGGGGTACAGTGAGCAGTTCTTC.

The chain carries TRBV14 and TRBJ1-2, with 9 bases lining up with TRBD1. This CDR3 comprises 14 residues. Germline V lookup: CDR1 SGHDN, CDR2 FVKESK. Trimming removed 3 bases from V and 7 bases from J; junction bases left unmatched: 6. CDR3 region: CASSHMGQGSGYTF. The CDR3 bases are TGTGCCAGCAGCCATATGGGACAGGGTTCTGGCTACACCTTC.

This clone was seen only once. This rearrangement joins TRBV7-8 to TRBJ2-1; TRBD1 matches at 8 bases. The CDR3 spans 15 residues. Germline-derived CDR1 and CDR2 are SGHVS and FQNEAQ. The trim removed 6 bases at V and 0 bases at J, leaving 4 bases unmatched. The DNA of the CDR3 is TGTGCCAGCAGTTCGGACAGGGCCTCCTACAATGAGCAGTTCTTC. This encodes CASSSDRASYNEQFF.

The chain's CDR3 is CASSRTSGTPYEQYF. CDR3 nucleotide sequence: TGTGCCAGCAGCCGGACTAGCGGAACTCCGTACGAGCAGTACTTC. V and J are TRBV28 and TRBJ2-7; TRBD2 aligns across 10 bases. This CDR3 comprises 15 residues. From germline, CDR1 is MDHEN and CDR2 SYDVKM. J was trimmed by 4 bases and V by 6 bases; bases with no gene match: 9.

This chain joins TRBV27 and TRBJ1-5; D ambiguous. The CDR3 runs to 15 residues. CDR1 is MNHEY and CDR2 is SMNVEV in the germline V gene (reference sequence). V was shortened by 2 bases and J by 0 bases, with 8 bases between the two germline ends. CDR3 coding DNA: TGTGCCAGCAGTTTAAGCGCCCTTAGCAATCAGCCCCAGCATTTT. Its protein product is CASSLSALSNQPQHF.

There are a few counts of this clone. This chain connects TRBV11-3 to TRBJ2-7, with TRBD1 identical over 7 bases. Germline lookup yields CDR1 SGHNT and CDR2 YENEEA. CDR3 length: 13 amino acids. CDR3 coding DNA: TGTGAGTCCCCGGGACAGACCTCCTACGAGCAGTACTTC. It is translated as CESPGQTSYEQYF.

A few counts support this clone. The gene calls are TRBV9 and TRBJ2-3; 14 bases match TRBD2. The CDR3 consists of 16 residues. Germline lookup yields CDR1 SGDLS and CDR2 YYNGEE. Unmatched junction bases numbered 2, after V lost 4 bases and J lost 1 base. The CDR3 protein is CASSQGLAGGTDTQYF. Written as DNA, the CDR3 is TGTGCCAGCAGCCAGGGACTAGCGGGAGGCACAGATACGCAGTATTTT. Full variable domain (rest looked up from reference TRBV9 and TRBJ2-3): DSGVTQTPKHLITATGQRVTLRCSPRSGDLSVYWYQQSLDQGLQFLIQYYNGEERAKGNILERFSAQQFPDLHSELNLSSLELGDSALYFCASSQGLAGGTDTQYFGPGTRLTVL.

The chain links TRBV30 to TRBJ1-5; D remains ambiguous. CDR1 and CDR2 (germline): GTSNPN, SVGIG (reference sequence). The CDR3 is 13 amino acids. Trimming pared 8 bases from V and 0 bases from J, leaving 11 bases between. CDR3 amino acids: CATIQYSNQPQHF. CDR3 nucleotides: TGTGCCACGATTCAGTATAGCAATCAGCCCCAGCATTTT.

The chain combines TRBV5-1 with TRBJ2-6; D is undetermined. The V gene's germline CDR1 is SGHRS and CDR2 YFSETQ. Trimming took 0 bases from V and 0 from J, leaving 7 bases between them. The CDR3 spans 16 residues. This CDR3 reads CASSLGTYSGANVLTF. CDR3 nucleotides: TGCGCCAGCAGCTTGGGCACCTACTCTGGGGCCAACGTCCTGACTTTC.

The chain uses TRBV6-5 and TRBJ2-5; the D gene is possibly TRBD1 (6 bases). CDR1 MNHEY and CDR2 SVGAGI come from the germline V gene. Trimming removed 10 bases at V and 5 bases at J, with 23 bases between. The CDR3 extends over 15 amino acids. The CDR3 sequence is CATCRDNARRETQYF. The DNA of the CDR3 is TGTGCCACCTGCCGGGACAACGCCCGTCGGGAGACCCAGTACTTC.

Concerning this clone: This specimen includes other DNA sequences encoding the same CDR3. The chain links TRBV5-1 to TRBJ1-2; D is ambiguous. The germline V gene has CDR1 SGHRS and CDR2 YFSETQ. This CDR3 is built from 14 residues. Trimming removed 0 bases at V and 2 bases at J, with 8 bases between. CDR3 nucleotides: TGCGCCAGCAGCTTGGGGACTGGAAACTATGGCTACACCTTC. Its protein product is CASSLGTGNYGYTF.

This clone was counted once. V usage is TRBV10-3 and J usage is TRBJ2-5; 9 bases are shared with TRBD1. Trimming removed 4 bases from V and 4 bases from J; junction bases left unmatched: 4. The CDR3 is 14 residues long. The germline gives CDR1 ENHRY, CDR2 SYGVKD. DNA of the CDR3: TGTGCCATCAGTGGGGGGACAGGGAGAGAGACCCAGTACTTC. Translating gives CAISGGTGRETQYF.

The rearrangement joins TRBV4-2 to TRBJ2-1; TRBD2 matches 10 bases. Germline V CDR1 and CDR2: LGHNA, YNFKEQ. The CDR3 totals 15 residues. V lost 4 bases, J lost 0 bases, and 0 bases stayed unmatched. CDR3 amino acids: CASSPSGSSYNEQFF. The CDR3 bases are TGTGCCAGCAGCCCTAGCGGGAGCTCCTACAATGAGCAGTTCTTC.